A single sample is the source of the 9 T cell receptor beta chains below, sequenced in a study of human T cells and chemical hapten exposure. Time point denoted: patch test 1, 2 weeks after DPC sensitization. Treatment specified: therapeutic diphenylcyclopropenone sensitization with weekly scalp DPC. TCRdb reanalysed the RACE reads using MiXCR and keeps one entry per CDR3 protein. Here the sample spans approximately 82,000 distinct CDR3 sequences, 10% being singletons. Sequencing was performed on whole blood, taken in connection with sensitization to the hapten diphenylcyclopropenone (DPC). Source of these receptors: a man aged 40-49 years with alopecia areata. Some clones in this sample may be carry-over from other donors' samples.

This chain connects TRBV7-3 to TRBJ1-2; D is uncertain. The germline V and J ends were trimmed by 1 base and 0 bases, with 3 bases remaining between them. Germline CDR1 SGHTA, CDR2 FQGTGA. The CDR3 contains 13 residues. The CDR3 nucleotides read TGTGCCAGCAGCTTAAATCCTAACTATGGCTACACCTTC. Translating it yields CASSLNPNYGYTF. Filled out from reference TRBV7-3 and TRBJ1-2, the complete variable domain reads GAGVSQTPSNKVTEKGKYVELRCDPISGHTALYWYRQSLGQGPEFLIYFQGTGAADDSGLPNDRFFAVRPEGSVSTLKIQRTERGDSAVYLCASSLNPNYGYTFGSGTRLTVV.

The sample holds a few counts of this clonotype. The chain has TRBV20-1 and TRBJ2-7, with TRBD2 matching 7 bases. The J segment lost 4 bases and the V segment lost 1 base, leaving 4 bases of the junction unmatched. The CDR3 sequence is 13 residues long. Germline CDR1 reads DFQATT; CDR2 reads SNEGSKA (reference sequence). CDR3 amino acids: CSARGGSSYEQYF. DNA of the CDR3: TGCAGTGCTAGAGGCGGGAGTTCTTACGAGCAGTACTTC.

The rearrangement joins TRBV11-2 to TRBJ2-7, with D tentatively TRBD1 (5 bases). CDR3 length equals 15 residues. The V gene lost 0 bases and the J gene lost 2 bases, with 11 bases spanning the gap. Per the germline V gene, CDR1 is SGHAT and CDR2 is FQNNGV. The CDR3 loop reads CASSLDLAGTYEQYF. The CDR3 nucleotides are TGTGCCAGCAGCTTAGATCTGGCAGGGACCTACGAGCAGTACTTC.

The table lists this clonotype with a few counts. The gene calls are TRBV5-1 and TRBJ1-1, with TRBD1 matching 8 bases. V lost 0 bases to trimming and J lost 1 base; unmatched junction nucleotides: 5. The CDR3 totals 16 residues. Germline loops: CDR1 SGHRS, CDR2 YFSETQ. The CDR3 reads CASSLAAGQGNTEAFF. The CDR3 DNA reads as TGCGCCAGCAGCTTGGCCGCCGGACAGGGGAACACTGAAGCTTTCTTT. Full variable domain (outside the CDR3, taken from reference TRBV5-1 and TRBJ1-1): KAGVTQTPRYLIKTRGQQVTLSCSPISGHRSVSWYQQTPGQGLQFLFEYFSETQRNKGNFPGRFSGRQFSNSRSEMNVSTLELGDSALYLCASSLAAGQGNTEAFFGQGTRLTVV.

The chain is built from TRBV2 and TRBJ2-1; TRBD2 agrees at 12 bases. In germline, CDR1 is SNHLY, CDR2 FYNNEI. V lost 7 bases, J lost 9 bases, and 16 bases stayed unmatched. The CDR3 totals 17 residues. CDR3 bases: TGTGCCAGCAAGCGGGTTGGGTCTAGCGGGAGGGAAGGTGAGCAGTTCTTC. Its translation: CASKRVGSSGREGEQFF.

The chain combines TRBV7-2 with TRBJ2-4; tentative D call: TRBD1 (6 bases). Germline V CDR1 and CDR2: SGHTA, FQGNSA. The CDR3 spans 15 residues. The V and J ends lost 1 base and 5 bases respectively, with 12 bases between them. The CDR3, as DNA: TGTGCCAGCAGCTTAGTCAGGGGCTGGCAAAACATTCAGTACTTC. Translating it yields CASSLVRGWQNIQYF.

This chain uses TRBV19 with TRBJ2-2; D call uncertain. This CDR3 has 14 residues. V lost 3 bases to trimming and J lost 2 bases, with 7 bases between them. CDR1 is LNHDA, CDR2 SQIVND, per germline (reference sequence). The CDR3 DNA reads TGTGCCAGTAGTATTTGGGGAAACACCGGGGAGCTGTTTTTT. Its translation: CASSIWGNTGELFF.

This clonotype appeared many times. The chain uses TRBV29-1 and TRBJ2-6, with D unresolved. Germline V gene sequence: CDR1 SQVTM, CDR2 ANQGSEA. The CDR3 has 13 amino acids. Trimming pared 2 bases from V and 2 bases from J, leaving 4 bases between. CDR3: CSVELTGANVLTF. The CDR3 DNA reads as TGCAGCGTTGAATTGACTGGGGCCAACGTCCTGACTTTC.

This clonotype turned up a few times. The CDR3 region is CASSYLLVGDTQYF. For the CDR3, the DNA is TGTGCCAGCAGTTATCTCCTAGTCGGAGATACGCAGTATTTT. The rearrangement joins TRBV6-2 or TRBV6-3 to TRBJ2-3; D ambiguous. Trimming took 3 bases from V and 5 from J, leaving 12 bases between them. The CDR3 length is 14 residues. The germline gives CDR1 MNHEY, CDR2 SVGEGT.